This passage covers 8 T cell receptor beta chains from one sample sequenced in a study of shared T cell receptors in the human thymus. TCRdb's table, derived via immunoSEQ multiplex PCR, lists solely in-frame clones and lacks some. The profile shows approximately 660,000 clones, around 89% of them singletons. These data were also filed under a second study, of human thymus T cells.

Sequenced input: thymocytes. These receptors were collected from a boy younger than two with a congenital heart defect.

This sequence joins TRBV19 and TRBJ1-5; 7 nucleotides agree with TRBD1. The CDR3 spans 16 residues. J was trimmed by 2 bases and V by 4 bases; bases with no gene match: 8. Germline CDR1 and CDR2: LNHDA and SQIVND (reference sequence). Written as DNA, the CDR3 is TGTGCCAGTAGTACCAGTTACAGGGGTGGCAATCAGCCCCAGCATTTT. Protein sequence: CASSTSYRGGNQPQHF.

This clone was counted between two and nine times. This chain's CDR3 is CASSPLEASGNTIYF. The CDR3 DNA follows: TGTGCCAGCAGTCCGCTGGAGGCCTCTGGAAACACCATATATTTT. The rearrangement uses TRBV28 and TRBJ1-3; D is uncertain. The CDR3 spans 15 residues. V dropped 5 bases and J dropped 0 bases, with 11 bases sitting between them. Germline CDR1 and CDR2: MDHEN and SYDVKM.

This clone occurred once. This rearrangement joins TRBV15 to TRBJ1-5; possibly TRBD1 for D (6 bases). From germline, CDR1 is LNHNV and CDR2 YYDKDF (reference sequence). The CDR3 consists of 17 residues. V gave up 1 base and J gave up 5 bases, with 18 bases separating them. CDR3 nucleotide sequence: TGTGCCACCAGCAGAGTATACGACAGGTTTGTGTATCAGCCCCAGCATTTT. Protein product: CATSRVYDRFVYQPQHF.

The chain carries TRBV7-9 and TRBJ1-4; possibly TRBD1 for D (5 bases). The V and J ends lost 7 bases and 8 bases respectively, with 8 bases between them. Germline lookup yields CDR1 SEHNR and CDR2 FQNEAQ (reference sequence). The CDR3 spans 11 residues. The DNA for the CDR3 is TGTGCCAGCACCCACAGGGAAAAACTGTTTTTT. Protein sequence: CASTHREKLFF.

The chain uses TRBV15 and TRBJ2-5; tentatively, D is TRBD1 (5 bases). The V gene lost 1 base and the J gene lost 5 bases, with 8 bases spanning the gap. CDR1 LNHNV and CDR2 YYDKDF come from the germline V gene (reference sequence). The CDR3 consists of 13 residues. The CDR3 sequence: CATSRVGAETQYF. The CDR3 bases are TGTGCCACCAGCAGAGTAGGGGCGGAGACCCAGTACTTC.

This clone has only a few counts. The chain carries TRBV7-9 and TRBJ2-1; 9 bases map to TRBD2. CDR1 SEHNR and CDR2 FQNEAQ come from the germline V gene (reference sequence). The CDR3 is 19 amino acids. Trimming took 4 bases from V and 8 from J; bases not matched to a gene: 21. The CDR3 region is CASSYRGDPAAGGLHEQFF. The CDR3 DNA follows: TGTGCCAGCAGCTACAGAGGGGACCCCGCGGCGGGAGGGCTTCATGAGCAGTTCTTC.

The chain employs TRBV14 and TRBJ2-7, with 16 bases matching TRBD2. Looked up from germline, CDR1 is SGHDN and CDR2 is FVKESK. The J segment lost 5 bases and the V segment lost 0 bases, leaving 7 bases of the junction unmatched. The CDR3 is 18 residues long. The CDR3 DNA is TGTGCCAGCAGCCAAGATGGGGGACTAGCGGGAGGGGTCAACGAGCAGTACTTC. Translation gives CASSQDGGLAGGVNEQYF.

This clone appeared a few times. The J gene is TRBJ1-4, the V gene TRBV28; D may be TRBD1 (6 bases). The ends were cut back, 6 bases at V and 4 bases at J, with 15 bases in the middle. CDR3 length: 15 residues. Looked up from germline, CDR1 is MDHEN and CDR2 is SYDVKM. The CDR3 loop reads CASSRRGAINEKLFF. CDR3 in DNA: TGTGCCAGCAGCCGTCGGGGGGCGATTAATGAAAAACTGTTTTTT.